These 17 T cell receptor beta chains came from one sample sequenced in a study of OX40 agonist ivuxolimab in advanced cancers. Profiling relied on immunoSEQ multiplex PCR, and the TCRdb table lists in-frame clones only, not all of them. The table records 60,000 to 80,000 clones, around 80% of them present only once. Sequenced material: CD4+ or CD8+ T cells sorted from blood, taken in a trial of the OX40 agonist ivuxolimab. Source of these receptors: an adult with an advanced solid tumor such as melanoma, head and neck, liver or kidney cancer.

This clone was recorded only once. With a far larger clone one base away, a read error is the likely cause. The chain has TRBV5-2 and TRBJ1-3; the D call of TRBD1 is as the table states it, not checked on the DNA. TRBV5-2 is a documented pseudogene. The CDR3 loop spans 15 amino acids. The DNA of the CDR3 is TGTGCCAGCAGTCCTGAGGAGGACAGAAGAAACACCATATATTTT. This encodes CASSPEEDRRNTIYF.

V is TRBV7-2 and J is TRBJ2-1, with D unresolved. Germline V lookup: CDR1 SGHTA, CDR2 FQGNSA. Trimming removed 0 bases at V and 5 bases at J, with 14 bases between. The CDR3 is made up of 16 amino acids. CDR3 region: CASSLALMSLDNEQFF. CDR3 coding DNA: TGTGCCAGCAGCTTAGCGCTAATGTCTTTGGACAATGAGCAGTTCTTC.

V is TRBV10-3 and J is TRBJ2-2; TRBD2 aligns across 9 bases. The CDR3 contains 14 residues. In germline, CDR1 is ENHRY, CDR2 SYGVKD. The J segment lost 3 bases and the V segment lost 7 bases, leaving 3 bases of the junction unmatched. The CDR3 nucleotides are TGTGCCATCACGCGACTAGCGGACACCGGGGAGCTGTTTTTT. Translated, it gives CAITRLADTGELFF.

This clone has only one observation. CDR3 nucleotide sequence: TGTGCCAGCAGTTTGGGACGCCGGAGCTACGAGCAGTACTTC. This encodes CASSLGRRSYEQYF. This chain connects TRBV6-6 to TRBJ2-7; D could derive from TRBD1 or TRBD2 (5 bases each). The germline V gene encodes CDR1 MNHNY and CDR2 SVGAGI (reference sequence). V was pared by 4 bases and J by 3 bases, with 13 bases between. CDR3 length: 14 residues.

The CDR3: CASSSQQGSSYGYTF. The CDR3 nucleotides are TGTGCCAGCAGTTCACAACAGGGGAGTTCTTATGGCTACACCTTC. The V gene is TRBV6-6, the J gene TRBJ1-2, with TRBD1 identical over 7 bases. The J segment lost 5 bases and the V segment lost 4 bases, leaving 10 bases of the junction unmatched. CDR1 and CDR2 (germline): MNHNY, SVGAGI (reference sequence). This CDR3 region has 15 residues.

The genes are TRBV19 and TRBJ2-4; 8 positions agree with TRBD1. The ends lost 4 bases at V and 5 bases at J; junction bases unmatched: 7. Germline CDR1 LNHDA, CDR2 SQIVND (reference sequence). This CDR3 spans 15 amino acids. Here the CDR3 DNA reads TGTGCCAGTAGTAGACAGGGGAAAGTGGAAAACATTCAGTACTTC. Residues: CASSRQGKVENIQYF.

This clone was observed a handful of times. The chain recombines TRBV5-8 with TRBJ2-7, with D possibly TRBD2 on 6 matching bases. The V gene lost 4 bases and the J gene lost 6 bases, with 14 bases spanning the gap. The germline CDR1 and CDR2 sequences are SGHTS and YDEGEE. This CDR3 region has 13 residues. The CDR3 here is CASSRRVVSEQYF. In DNA, the CDR3 is TGTGCCAGCAGCCGGAGGGTGGTGTCCGAGCAGTACTTC. Full variable domain (rest looked up from reference TRBV5-8 and TRBJ2-7): EAGVTQSPTHLIKTRGQQATLRCSPISGHTSVYWYQQALGLGLQFLLWYDEGEERNRGNFPPRFSGRQFPNYSSELNVNALELEDSALYLCASSRRVVSEQYFGPGTRLTVT.

As DNA, the CDR3 is TGTGCCAGCAGCCCCCAGGCCGGTCGGAATGAGCAGTTCTTC. Encoded protein: CASSPQAGRNEQFF. V gene TRBV7-2 combines with J gene TRBJ2-1; D is uncertain. This CDR3 has 14 amino acids. Trimming cost V 5 bases and J 7 bases, with 15 bases left between them. Germline V gene data show CDR1 as SGHTA and CDR2 as FQGNSA.

The chain couples TRBV4-1 to TRBJ2-3; possible D gene TRBD1, 5 bases. The CDR3 contains 14 residues. V was trimmed by 4 bases and J by 2 bases, leaving 10 bases between them. Germline V gene sequence: CDR1 MGHRA, CDR2 YSYEKL. The CDR3 region is CASSRDRTTDTQYF. The DNA of the CDR3 is TGCGCCAGCAGCCGTGACAGAACCACAGATACGCAGTATTTT.

The gene calls are TRBV11-2 and TRBJ1-1; D unresolved. The germline gives CDR1 SGHAT, CDR2 FQNNGV. Trimming removed 4 bases at V and 3 bases at J, with 9 bases between. This CDR3 comprises 13 residues. The CDR3 nucleotides are TGTGCCAGCAGCTCGTCCCGGGACACTGAAGCTTTCTTT. It yields the protein CASSSSRDTEAFF. Full variable domain (remainder filled in from reference TRBV11-2 and TRBJ1-1): EAGVAQSPRYKIIEKRQSVAFWCNPISGHATLYWYQQILGQGPKLLIQFQNNGVVDDSQLPKDRFSAERLKGVDSTLKIQPAKLEDSAVYLCASSSSRDTEAFFGQGTRLTVV.

The chain links TRBV5-1 to TRBJ1-1, with 8 bases matching TRBD1. There are 13 residues in the CDR3. Germline-derived CDR1 and CDR2 are SGHRS and YFSETQ. V dropped 4 bases and J dropped 8; count of bases not matched to a gene: 7. The CDR3 nucleotides are TGCGCCAGCAGCCCTGGACAGGGACCAGAAGCTTTCTTT. This translates into CASSPGQGPEAFF. Full variable domain (rest looked up from reference TRBV5-1 and TRBJ1-1): KAGVTQTPRYLIKTRGQQVTLSCSPISGHRSVSWYQQTPGQGLQFLFEYFSETQRNKGNFPGRFSGRQFSNSRSEMNVSTLELGDSALYLCASSPGQGPEAFFGQGTRLTVV.

The J gene is TRBJ1-1, the V gene TRBV7-3, with D possibly being TRBD1 (6 bases). This CDR3 is 14 amino acids long. V lost 2 bases and J lost 0, with 7 bases in between. Germline V gene lookup returns CDR1 SGHTA and CDR2 FQGTGA. The CDR3, as DNA: TGTGCCAGCAGCTTACAGGGGATGAACACTGAAGCTTTCTTT. Amino acids: CASSLQGMNTEAFF.

The V and J genes are TRBV7-3 and TRBJ2-2; D could derive from TRBD1 or TRBD2 (6 bases each). The CDR3 has 16 amino acids. Germline V CDR1 and CDR2: SGHTA, FQGTGA. V lost 0 bases and J 2 bases, leaving 10 bases between the germline ends. The chain's CDR3 is CASSLTGGFNTGELFF. DNA for the CDR3: TGTGCCAGCAGCTTAACAGGGGGGTTCAACACCGGGGAGCTGTTTTTT.

V usage is TRBV9 and J usage is TRBJ2-3, with D unclear. The CDR3 contains 11 residues. Deletions cut 2 bases from V and 5 bases from J, with 3 bases between. CDR1 is SGDLS and CDR2 is YYNGEE in the germline V gene. CDR3 protein: CASSVGDTQYF. For the CDR3, the DNA is TGTGCCAGCAGCGTTGGAGATACGCAGTATTTT.

The rearrangement links TRBV5-1 to TRBJ1-1, with D maybe TRBD1 (5 bases). The CDR3 totals 13 residues. Trimming removed 1 base from V and 4 bases from J, with 8 bases in between. The germline gives CDR1 SGHRS, CDR2 YFSETQ. The CDR3 DNA follows: TGCGCCAGCAGCTTGCCGGGGGTCACTGAAGCTTTCTTT. Amino acid sequence: CASSLPGVTEAFF.

The chain employs TRBV4-1 and TRBJ2-3; either TRBD1 or TRBD2 may supply D (6 bases each). The CDR3 has 16 amino acids. V shed 0 bases and J shed 0 bases, with 10 bases lying between them. Germline CDR1 and CDR2: MGHRA and YSYEKL. CDR3 DNA sequence: TGCGCCAGCAGCCAAGATCCGGGGGCTAGCACAGATACGCAGTATTTT. Its translation is CASSQDPGASTDTQYF.

V is TRBV6-6 and J is TRBJ1-1; D is ambiguous. The germline CDR1 and CDR2 sequences are MNHNY and SVGAGI (reference sequence). With 6 bases removed from V and 6 bases from J, the gap between germline ends came to 11 bases. The CDR3 loop spans 12 amino acids. The DNA for the CDR3 is TGTGCCAGCAGGAGACAAAGGTCTGAAGCTTTCTTT. This encodes CASRRQRSEAFF.